Presented here are 27 T cell receptor beta chains from one specimen sequenced in a study of OX40 agonist ivuxolimab in advanced cancers. Data came from immunoSEQ multiplex PCR; TCRdb stores just in-frame clones and leaves some out. The table records roughly 69,000 clones, about 90% of them present only once. The sequencing here drew on CD4+ or CD8+ T cells sorted from blood, taken in a trial of the OX40 agonist ivuxolimab. These receptors all stem from an adult with an advanced solid tumor such as melanoma, head and neck, liver or kidney cancer.

The sample holds one count of this clone. This chain links TRBV28 with TRBJ2-5; 7 bases are shared with TRBD2. The CDR3 extends over 17 amino acids. J lost 6 bases, V lost 4 bases, and 17 bases had no gene match. Per the germline V gene, CDR1 is MDHEN and CDR2 is SYDVKM. The CDR3 loop reads CASSSMQGGSSRKTQYF. The CDR3 bases are TGTGCCAGCAGTTCTATGCAAGGCGGGAGTAGCCGAAAGACCCAGTACTTC.

There are a few counts of this clone. This rearrangement joins TRBV6-1 to TRBJ2-1, with TRBD2 as a possible D gene (5 bases). The CDR3 is made up of 14 amino acids. V was shortened by 7 bases and J by 6 bases, with 16 bases between the two germline ends. Germline CDR1 MNHNS, CDR2 SASEGT. The CDR3 nucleotides read TGTGCCAGCAAGGCCAGCGGAGGCCCCAATGAGCAGTTCTTC. Translating it yields CASKASGGPNEQFF.

The chain is built from TRBV10-3 and TRBJ2-3; D might be TRBD1 (5 bases). This CDR3 has 12 amino acids. Germline CDR1 ENHRY, CDR2 SYGVKD. Trimming stripped 6 bases from V and 4 bases from J, with 8 bases between. CDR3 DNA: TGTGCCATCAGGGACAACTCAGATACGCAGTATTTT. Protein product: CAIRDNSDTQYF.

The chain recombines TRBV18 with TRBJ2-4, with D perhaps matching TRBD1 or TRBD2 (5 bases each). The germline V gene encodes CDR1 KGHSH and CDR2 LQKENI. The ends were cut back, 0 bases at V and 6 bases at J, with 12 bases in the middle. The CDR3 is 15 residues long. DNA for the CDR3: TGTGCCAGCTCACCACCGAACCGGGACGGAAACATTCAGTACTTC. Protein sequence: CASSPPNRDGNIQYF.

The V gene is TRBV5-1, the J gene TRBJ1-3, with 8 nucleotides matching TRBD1. The length of the CDR3 is 17 residues. J gave up 0 bases and V 0 bases, and 5 bases lay outside the gene matches. Germline V lookup: CDR1 SGHRS, CDR2 YFSETQ. The CDR3 is CASSLGQGAFSGNTIYF. Written as DNA, the CDR3 is TGCGCCAGCAGCTTGGGGCAGGGGGCCTTCTCTGGAAACACCATATATTTT.

The chain links TRBV14 to TRBJ2-2, with D perhaps given as TRBD1 or TRBD2 (5 bases each). Deletions cut 7 bases from V and 9 bases from J, with 12 bases between. This CDR3 is built from 12 residues. Germline V gene data show CDR1 as SGHDN and CDR2 as FVKESK. CDR3 coding DNA: TGTGCCAGCAACCACGGGGACCGGGAGCTGTTTTTT. Translating gives CASNHGDRELFF.

V is TRBV19 and J is TRBJ2-1; 12 bases are a match to TRBD2. The CDR3 has 16 amino acids. The V gene's germline CDR1 is LNHDA and CDR2 SQIVND (reference sequence). The ends lost 4 bases at V and 1 base at J; junction bases unmatched: 2. The CDR3 DNA reads as TGTGCCAGTAGTACCGGGACTAGCGGGTCCTACAATGAGCAGTTCTTC. This sequence encodes CASSTGTSGSYNEQFF.

The chain recombines TRBV6-4 with TRBJ2-5; 11 bases agree with TRBD2. CDR1 and CDR2 from the germline V gene are MRHNA and SNTAGT. The V segment lost 6 bases and the J segment 4 bases; nucleotides outside the gene matches: 7. The CDR3 is made up of 15 amino acids. The DNA of the CDR3 is TGTGCCAGCAGCCTAACTAGCGGGAGAATAGAGACCCAGTACTTC. This translates into CASSLTSGRIETQYF.

CDR3 nucleotides: TGTGCCAGCAGTCCCGGGACAACCTACGAGCAGTACTTC. Translating it yields CASSPGTTYEQYF. The V call is TRBV25-1, the J call TRBJ2-7; D might be TRBD1 (6 bases). Between the trimmed V and J ends, which lost 5 bases and 2 bases, there was a span of 10 bases. In germline, CDR1 is MGHDK, CDR2 SYGVNS. This CDR3 has 13 amino acids.

This clone was counted once. The chain uses TRBV9 and TRBJ2-1, with 7 nucleotides matching TRBD1. The CDR3 spans 13 residues. Germline-derived CDR1 and CDR2 are SGDLS and YYNGEE. The V gene end was trimmed by 0 bases and the J gene end by 7 bases; junction bases not matched to a gene: 1. In DNA, the CDR3 is TGTGCCAGCAGCGTAGAGGGGGCGAATGAGCAGTTCTTC. The encoded protein is CASSVEGANEQFF.

The J gene is TRBJ2-1, the V gene TRBV4-1, with TRBD2 matching 7 bases. The CDR3 runs 14 residues. Germline V gene data show CDR1 as MGHRA and CDR2 as YSYEKL. Losses at the gene ends were 8 bases for V and 1 base for J; bases not matched to a gene: 5. In nucleotides, the CDR3 is TGCGCCAGCTCGGGAGGACCTTCCTACAATGAGCAGTTCTTC. This translates into CASSGGPSYNEQFF.

The V and J genes are TRBV19 and TRBJ1-3; D gene unclear. The germline V gene encodes CDR1 LNHDA and CDR2 SQIVND (reference sequence). Trimming took 5 bases from V and 0 from J, leaving 14 bases between them. This CDR3 is built from 16 residues. The CDR3 sequence: CASSPGRTSSGNTIYF. In DNA, the CDR3 is TGTGCCAGTAGTCCAGGACGGACGAGCTCTGGAAACACCATATATTTT.

The chain is built from TRBV7-9 and TRBJ1-5; a weak D match, TRBD1 (6 bases). Trimming removed 3 bases at V and 6 bases at J, with 12 bases between. From germline, CDR1 is SEHNR and CDR2 FQNEAQ (reference sequence). CDR3 length: 14 amino acids. The CDR3 region is CASSFAGETQPQHF. The DNA for the CDR3 is TGTGCCAGCAGCTTCGCAGGGGAGACTCAGCCCCAGCATTTT.

This clone was counted only a few times. CDR3 region: CASSAGLTDEQFF. Written as DNA, the CDR3 is TGCGCCAGCAGTGCGGGCCTGACCGATGAGCAGTTCTTC. The chain has TRBV10-1 and TRBJ2-1; D call uncertain. V lost 4 bases to trimming and J lost 8 bases, with 12 bases between them. The CDR3 is 13 amino acids. Germline CDR1 and CDR2: WNHNN and SYGVQD (reference sequence).

This chain links TRBV6-5 with TRBJ1-5; 10 bases fit TRBD1. Germline assignment: CDR1 MNHEY and CDR2 SVGAGI. Trimming cost V 5 bases and J 2 bases; bases outside gene matches: 3. The CDR3 contains 15 residues. The CDR3 sequence: CASSVGTGGNQPQHF. The CDR3 DNA reads TGTGCCAGCAGTGTAGGGACAGGGGGCAATCAGCCCCAGCATTTT.

The chain combines TRBV28 with TRBJ1-2, with 8 nucleotides matching TRBD1. CDR1 is MDHEN and CDR2 is SYDVKM in the germline V gene. V lost 5 bases, J lost 2 bases, and 7 bases stayed unmatched. The CDR3 runs 15 residues. The CDR3 DNA follows: TGTGCCAGCAGTCCACTGACAGGGGCCAACTATGGCTACACCTTC. Residues: CASSPLTGANYGYTF.

Only one count was recorded for this clone. The chain carries TRBV5-4 and TRBJ1-3, with 8 bases identical to TRBD1. The germline gives CDR1 SGHNT, CDR2 YYREEE (reference sequence). The CDR3 loop spans 15 amino acids. After removal of 1 base from V and 4 bases from J, the junction contained 4 bases not matched to a gene. This CDR3 reads CASSLPRGQGNTIYF. DNA for the CDR3: TGTGCCAGCAGCTTGCCCAGGGGGCAGGGAAACACCATATATTTT.

The chain couples TRBV5-8 to TRBJ2-2; D unclear. The germline CDR1 and CDR2 sequences are SGHTS and YDEGEE. With 2 bases removed from V and 4 bases from J, the gap between germline ends came to 9 bases. The CDR3 has 14 amino acids. CDR3 sequence: CASSFSVATGELFF. Here the CDR3 DNA reads TGTGCCAGCAGCTTTTCGGTGGCCACCGGGGAGCTGTTTTTT.

The chain couples TRBV18 to TRBJ2-7; TRBD2 matches at 7 bases. This CDR3 region has 15 residues. The junction had 9 bases not matched to a gene; V was cut back by 1 base and J by 6 bases. Germline lookup yields CDR1 KGHSH and CDR2 LQKENI. The DNA of the CDR3 is TGTGCCAGCTCACCACGGGCAGGGAGGGAGATCGAGCAGTACTTC. Residues: CASSPRAGREIEQYF.

The CDR3 DNA is TGCGCCAGCAGTGGGGGACTAGCGGGAGGCCGAGGGGATACGCAGTATTTT. The encoded protein is CASSGGLAGGRGDTQYF. The chain combines TRBV10-1 with TRBJ2-3, with TRBD2 matching over 15 bases. The germline V gene encodes CDR1 WNHNN and CDR2 SYGVQD (reference sequence). This CDR3 contains 17 residues. The V gene end was trimmed by 4 bases and the J gene end by 6 bases; junction bases not matched to a gene: 8.

The V gene is TRBV5-4, the J gene TRBJ2-2; the match to TRBD1 covers 7 bases. The CDR3 sequence is 15 residues long. CDR1 and CDR2 from the germline V gene are SGHNT and YYREEE (reference sequence). The junction had 2 bases not matched to a gene; V was cut back by 3 bases and J by 0 bases. The CDR3 protein is CASSSGTANTGELFF. CDR3 sequence (DNA): TGTGCCAGCAGCTCCGGGACAGCGAACACCGGGGAGCTGTTTTTT.

The chain has TRBV19 and TRBJ2-5; maybe TRBD1 (5 bases). Germline-derived CDR1 and CDR2 are LNHDA and SQIVND (reference sequence). Trimming pared 4 bases from V and 7 bases from J, leaving 13 bases between. The CDR3 has 13 amino acids. CDR3 region: CASSTGPTWTQYF. CDR3 coding DNA: TGTGCCAGTAGTACAGGGCCAACGTGGACCCAGTACTTC.

This clone appeared a single time. The chain has TRBV6-5 and TRBJ1-4; 10 positions match TRBD1. The CDR3 has 15 amino acids. The V segment lost 5 bases and the J segment 5 bases; nucleotides outside the gene matches: 5. Germline V gene lookup returns CDR1 MNHEY and CDR2 SVGAGI. In DNA, the CDR3 is TGTGCCAGCAGTACACTGACAGGGGGCAATGAAAAACTGTTTTTT. It yields the protein CASSTLTGGNEKLFF.

This sequence joins TRBV6-6 and TRBJ2-3; D gene unclear. The length of the CDR3 is 11 residues. Trimming removed 8 bases at V and 2 bases at J, with 5 bases between. Germline values: CDR1 MNHNY, CDR2 SVGAGI (reference sequence). The CDR3 region has the DNA TGTGCCAGCTTGACCACAGATACGCAGTATTTT. Translation gives CASLTTDTQYF.

The rearrangement uses TRBV18 and TRBJ2-7; 11 bases are shared with TRBD2. With V trimmed by 2 bases and J by 3 bases, 3 bases remained unmatched. This CDR3 is 15 amino acids long. Germline lookup yields CDR1 KGHSH and CDR2 LQKENI. The CDR3 region is CASSPVGLAVYEQYF. CDR3 nucleotides: TGTGCCAGCTCACCAGTGGGACTAGCGGTCTACGAGCAGTACTTC.

This clone is a singleton in its sample. The CDR3: CASSYGQVLYEQYF. The CDR3 DNA sequence: TGTGCCAGTTCGTACGGACAGGTACTCTACGAGCAGTACTTC. The chain recombines TRBV6-6 with TRBJ2-7, with TRBD1 identical over 7 bases. Germline CDR1 is MNHNY and CDR2 is SVGAGI (reference sequence). The junction had 11 bases not matched to a gene; V was cut back by 9 bases and J by 3 bases. CDR3 length: 14 amino acids.

The CDR3 DNA follows: TGTGCCAGCAGTGAAGTGGGCGGGAGCCGAACAGATACGCAGTATTTT. Protein product: CASSEVGGSRTDTQYF. This rearrangement joins TRBV6-1 to TRBJ2-3; 7 bases map to TRBD2. With 1 base clipped from V and 3 bases from J, the junction kept 7 bases outside the gene matches. Germline CDR1 is MNHNS and CDR2 is SASEGT. The CDR3 totals 16 residues.